A selection of T cell receptor beta chains follows, all from one sample in a study of Ad26.COV2.S vaccination and SARS-CoV-2 variants. TCRdb's table, derived via immunoSEQ multiplex PCR, lists solely in-frame clones and lacks some. Of 350,000 to 500,000 clones in the sample, around nine tenths were seen once. The sample in question was peripheral blood, obtained in a trial of Ad26.COV2.S vaccine versus placebo. The receptors derive from a person between 18 and 59 years old who received the Ad26.COV2.S COVID-19 vaccine or a placebo. Each CDR3 is given with its conserved first and last residue. D genes are given only for firm matches. Some rows have no size entry. The others give once, few or many, or a class for an expanded clone.

>.|14|TRBV24-1|.|TRBJ2-2
CATSDMTNTGELFF
TGTGCCACCAGTGACATGACGAACACCGGGGAGCTGTTTTTT
>.|12|TRBV14|.|TRBJ2-7
CASSQGGNEQYF
TGTGCCAGCAGCCAAGGAGGGAACGAGCAGTACTTC
>TRBD1|16|TRBV7-8|.|TRBJ2-1
CASSLRRDRGYNEQFF
TGTGCCAGCAGCTTACGGCGGGACAGGGGGTACAATGAGCAGTTCTTC
>TRBD1|15|TRBV2|.|TRBJ1-5
CASKGAVNSNQPQHF
TGTGCCAGCAAGGGGGCAGTCAATAGCAATCAGCCCCAGCATTTT
>.|12|TRBV6-5|.|TRBJ1-6
CASRTLESPLHF
TGTGCCAGCAGGACGCTAGAGTCACCCCTCCACTTT
>.|15|TRBV25-1|.|TRBJ2-7
CASSEFRVRTYEQYF
TGTGCCAGCAGTGAATTCAGGGTAAGGACCTACGAGCAGTACTTC
>.|15|TRBV28|.|TRBJ1-6
CASSTDGNYNSPLHF
TGTGCCAGCAGTACGGACGGGAACTATAATTCACCCCTCCACTTT
>TRBD2|16|TRBV10-1|.|TRBJ2-1
CASSESASGGIDEQFF
TGCGCCAGCAGTGAGTCTGCTAGCGGGGGTATCGATGAGCAGTTCTTC
>TRBD1|17|TRBV7-2|.|TRBJ1-2
CASSLGVTGGAGNGYTF
TGTGCCAGCAGCTTAGGGGTGACAGGGGGCGCCGGAAACGGCTACACCTTC
>.|15|TRBV30|.|TRBJ1-4
CAWSRGRATNEKLFF
TGTGCCTGGAGTAGGGGACGAGCAACTAATGAAAAACTGTTTTTT
>TRBD2|19|TRBV4-1|.|TRBJ2-1
CASSQERASGGAGTYSTFF
TGCGCCAGCAGCCAAGAAAGGGCTAGCGGGGGGGCAGGCACTTACAGCACCTTCTTC
>.|13|TRBV6-5|.|TRBJ1-1
CASSYGMNTEAFF
TGTGCCAGCAGTTACGGCATGAACACTGAAGCTTTCTTT
>.|15|TRBV21-1|.|TRBJ1-2
CASRPLGTVDYGYTF
TGTGCCAGCAGACCTCTTGGGACGGTAGACTATGGCTACACCTTC
>TRBD2|21|TRBV4-2|.|TRBJ2-3
CASSPLVSGTSGGESTDTQYF
TGTGCCAGCAGCCCCCTTGTGAGCGGGACTAGCGGGGGTGAGAGCACAGATACGCAGTATTTT
>TRBD1|14|TRBV6-4|.|TRBJ2-1
CASRRDREVDEQFF
TGTGCCAGCAGAAGGGACAGGGAAGTCGATGAGCAGTTCTTC
>.|14|TRBV3-1/TRBV3-2|.|TRBJ1-5
CASSPVKGRQPQHF
TGTGCCAGCAGCCCAGTAAAGGGTCGACAGCCCCAGCATTTT
>.|18|TRBV27|.|TRBJ2-1
CASSLWKQGGVSANEQFF
TGTGCCAGCAGTTTATGGAAACAGGGAGGTGTGAGCGCGAATGAGCAGTTCTTC
>TRBD2|16|TRBV7-3|once|TRBJ2-1
CASSLRLAGTINEQFF
TGTGCCAGCAGCCTCCGACTAGCGGGGACGATTAATGAGCAGTTCTTC
>.|12|TRBV29-1|.|TRBJ2-7
CSVVAAGYEQYF
TGCAGCGTTGTAGCGGCTGGGTACGAGCAGTACTTC
>.|17|TRBV6-2/TRBV6-3|.|TRBJ2-1
CASSYVLGTGSYNEQFF
TGTGCCAGCAGTTACGTTCTGGGAACGGGGTCATACAATGAGCAGTTCTTC
>.|13|TRBV12-3/TRBV12-4|.|TRBJ2-3
CASSLTGADTQYF
TGTGCCAGCAGTTTAACGGGAGCAGATACGCAGTATTTT
>.|14|TRBV2|.|TRBJ1-2
CASSQGGPVTGYTF
TGTGCCAGCAGCCAAGGGGGGCCGGTTACAGGCTACACCTTC
>TRBD1|17|TRBV4-1|.|TRBJ1-4
CASSQDANRDRGEKLFF
TGCGCCAGCAGCCAAGACGCGAACCGGGACAGGGGCGAGAAACTGTTTTTT
>.|15|TRBV2|.|TRBJ2-5
CASSERWGASETQYF
TGTGCCAGCAGTGAACGGTGGGGGGCGTCAGAGACCCAGTACTTC
>.|15|TRBV25-1|.|TRBJ1-4
CASSDLQGWGEKLFF
TGTGCCAGCAGTGACCTTCAGGGGTGGGGAGAAAAACTGTTTTTT
>.|16|TRBV7-9|.|TRBJ1-2
CASSSTLGRTNYGYTF
TGTGCCAGCAGCTCTACGCTAGGACGGACTAACTATGGCTACACCTTC
>.|15|TRBV6-6|.|TRBJ1-1
CASSYLIGRNTEAFF
TGTGCCAGCAGTTACCTTATCGGGAGGAACACTGAAGCTTTCTTT
>TRBD1|18|TRBV7-2|once|TRBJ2-7
CASSSKRGQGLDSYEQYF
TGTGCCAGCAGCTCCAAGCGTGGACAGGGCTTAGACTCCTACGAGCAGTACTTC
>TRBD1|14|TRBV7-8|.|TRBJ1-4
CASSWDRTNEKLFF
TGTGCCAGCAGCTGGGACAGAACTAATGAAAAACTGTTTTTT
>.|16|TRBV3-1/TRBV3-2|.|TRBJ2-1
CASSHRLSGAYNEQFF
TGTGCCAGCAGCCACAGGTTGTCAGGGGCCTACAATGAGCAGTTCTTC
>TRBD1|16|TRBV19|.|TRBJ1-5
CASSALQGGFNQPQHF
TGTGCCAGTAGTGCACTCCAGGGGGGTTTTAATCAGCCCCAGCATTTT
>TRBD1|16|TRBV5-1|.|TRBJ2-7
CASSLRSGQATYEQYF
TGCGCCAGCAGCTTGAGATCGGGACAGGCGACTTACGAGCAGTACTTC
>.|14|TRBV28|.|TRBJ1-1
CASTRVGLFTEAFF
TGTGCCAGCACCCGAGTAGGGCTCTTTACTGAAGCTTTCTTT
>.|17|TRBV5-1|.|TRBJ2-6
CASSFVTLSSGANVLTF
TGCGCCAGCAGCTTTGTGACACTTAGCTCTGGGGCCAACGTCCTGACTTTC
>TRBD1|14|TRBV28|.|TRBJ1-6
CASSQGVWNSPLHF
TGTGCCAGCAGTCAGGGGGTTTGGAATTCACCCCTCCACTTT
>.|15|TRBV7-9|once|TRBJ2-7
CASSSPDGGSYEQYF
TGTGCCAGCAGCTCCCCTGACGGGGGTTCCTACGAGCAGTACTTC
>.|14|TRBV9|few|TRBJ2-7
CASSGGHNSYEQYF
TGTGCCAGCAGCGGGGGACACAACTCCTACGAGCAGTACTTC
>TRBD2|16|TRBV19|.|TRBJ2-1
CASSIEISGGYNEQFF
TGTGCCAGTAGTATCGAGATTAGCGGGGGCTACAATGAGCAGTTCTTC
>TRBD2|16|TRBV2|.|TRBJ2-5
CASSILAGEYQETQYF
TGTGCCAGCAGTATACTAGCGGGGGAGTACCAAGAGACCCAGTACTTC
>.|14|TRBV7-6|.|TRBJ2-7
CASSLEVGSYEQYF
TGTGCCAGCAGCTTAGAGGTGGGTTCCTACGAGCAGTACTTC